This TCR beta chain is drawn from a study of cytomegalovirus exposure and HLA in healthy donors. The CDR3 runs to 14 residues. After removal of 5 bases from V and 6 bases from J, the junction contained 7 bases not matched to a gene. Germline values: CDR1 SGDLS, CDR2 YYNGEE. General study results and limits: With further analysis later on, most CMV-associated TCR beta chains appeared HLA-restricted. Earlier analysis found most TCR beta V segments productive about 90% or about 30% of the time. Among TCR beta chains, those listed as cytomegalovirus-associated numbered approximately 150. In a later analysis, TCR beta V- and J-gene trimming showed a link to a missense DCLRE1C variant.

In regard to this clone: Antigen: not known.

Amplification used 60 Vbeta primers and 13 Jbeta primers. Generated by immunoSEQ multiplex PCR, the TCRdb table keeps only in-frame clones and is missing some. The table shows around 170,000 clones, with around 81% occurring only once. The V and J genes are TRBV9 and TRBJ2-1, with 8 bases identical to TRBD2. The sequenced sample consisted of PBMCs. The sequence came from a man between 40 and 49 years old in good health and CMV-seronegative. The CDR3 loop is CASSGVAGGNEQFF. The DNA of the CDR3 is TGTGCCAGCAGTGGGGTGGCGGGAGGCAATGAGCAGTTCTTC.